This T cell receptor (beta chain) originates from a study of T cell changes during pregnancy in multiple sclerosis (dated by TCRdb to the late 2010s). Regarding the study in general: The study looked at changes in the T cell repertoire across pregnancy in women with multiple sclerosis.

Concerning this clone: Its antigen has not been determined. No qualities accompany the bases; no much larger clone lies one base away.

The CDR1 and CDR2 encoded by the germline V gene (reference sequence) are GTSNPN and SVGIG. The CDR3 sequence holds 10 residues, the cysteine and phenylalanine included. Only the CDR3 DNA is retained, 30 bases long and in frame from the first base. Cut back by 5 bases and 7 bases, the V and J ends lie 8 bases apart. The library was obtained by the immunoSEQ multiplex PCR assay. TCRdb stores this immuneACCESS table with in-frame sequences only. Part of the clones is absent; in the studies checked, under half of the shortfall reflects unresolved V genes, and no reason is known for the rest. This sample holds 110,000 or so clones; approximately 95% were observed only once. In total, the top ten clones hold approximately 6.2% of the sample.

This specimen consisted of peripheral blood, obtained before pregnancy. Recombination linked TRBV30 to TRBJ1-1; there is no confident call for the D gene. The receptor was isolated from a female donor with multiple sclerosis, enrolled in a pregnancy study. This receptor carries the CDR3 CAWGRYEAFF. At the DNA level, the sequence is TGTGCCTGGGGTAGATATGAAGCTTTCTTT.